This T cell receptor beta chain came from a study of T cell repertoires in cytomegalovirus infection. Study-wide context: Researchers turned to recently identified HLA-C-restricted CMV epitopes as well as well-studied HLA-B-restricted ones. Carrying CMV and the relevant HLA type showed in public TCR beta signatures.

CDR1 is SGHVS, CDR2 FQNEAQ, per germline. The CDR3 runs 13 residues. Trimming took 3 bases from V and 2 from J, leaving 7 bases between them. Whole-study results and caveats: Based on cumulative public TCR beta family frequency, carriers of CMV plus the relevant HLA were identified. It was HLA-C-restricted CMV-specific TCR beta clonotypes that dominated the response ex vivo.

In its sample, this clonotype was seen many times. Its cognate antigen is unknown. MiXCR, run by TCRdb on the reads, gives a single entry per CDR3 protein. This sample has approximately 260,000 distinct CDR3 sequences, with roughly a fifth found just once. This chain joins TRBV7-8 and TRBJ1-1; no clear D. Sequencing used cultured PBMCs, obtained from culture after CMV antigen stimulation. This receptor was obtained from a human donor in good health (CMV status not recorded). Some clones in this sample may be carry-over from other donors' samples. The CDR3 coding sequence is TGTGCCAGCAGCTTTCCAGGCAACACTGAAGCTTTCTTT. It is translated as CASSFPGNTEAFF.